The source of this T cell receptor beta chain is a study of Ad26.COV2.S vaccination and SARS-CoV-2 variants. This clone was seen once. The CDR3 covers 14 residues. Germline CDR1 reads SGHTA; CDR2 reads FQGNSA. The V end was cut by 6 bases, the J end by 8 bases, with 17 bases between. Specified treatment: around 19 received Ad26.COV2.S at low or high dose, single or two shots; about 5 received placebo; per-sample allocation not given. Sampling was done on day 63 after the first vaccine or placebo injection. TCRdb's copy holds only in-frame clones and misses some; the assay was immunoSEQ multiplex PCR. The table has hundreds of thousands of clones, around 87% seen once.

This chain uses TRBV7-2 with TRBJ1-3, with D maybe TRBD1 (6 bases). The sequencing here drew on peripheral blood, taken in a trial of Ad26.COV2.S vaccine versus placebo. This sequence was found in a person aged 18-65 years who received the Ad26.COV2.S COVID-19 vaccine or a placebo. The CDR3 region is CASRLDRSGDTIYF. CDR3 DNA sequence: TGTGCCAGCAGGCTCGACAGGTCGGGGGACACCATATATTTT.